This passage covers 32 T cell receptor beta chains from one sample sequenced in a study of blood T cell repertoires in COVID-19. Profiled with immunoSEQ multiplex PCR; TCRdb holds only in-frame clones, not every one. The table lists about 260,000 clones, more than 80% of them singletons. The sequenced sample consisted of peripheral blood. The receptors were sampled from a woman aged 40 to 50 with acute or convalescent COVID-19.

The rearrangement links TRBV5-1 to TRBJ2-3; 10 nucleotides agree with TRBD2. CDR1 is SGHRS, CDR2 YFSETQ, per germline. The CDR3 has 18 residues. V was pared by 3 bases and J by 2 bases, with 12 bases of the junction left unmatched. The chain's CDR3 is CASSSPSGGRASTDTQYF. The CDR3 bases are TGCGCCAGCAGCTCACCTAGCGGGGGCCGCGCTTCCACAGATACGCAGTATTTT.

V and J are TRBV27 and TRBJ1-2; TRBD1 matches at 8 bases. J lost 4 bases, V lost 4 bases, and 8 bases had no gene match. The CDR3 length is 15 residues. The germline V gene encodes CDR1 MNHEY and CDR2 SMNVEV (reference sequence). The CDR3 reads CASSSRTGPVYGYTF. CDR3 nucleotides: TGTGCCAGCAGTTCACGGACAGGGCCCGTCTATGGCTACACCTTC.

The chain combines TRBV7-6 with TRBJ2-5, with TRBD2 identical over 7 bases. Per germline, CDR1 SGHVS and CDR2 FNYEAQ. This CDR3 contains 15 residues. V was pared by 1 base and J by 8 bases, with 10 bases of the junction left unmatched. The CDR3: CASSLGGGAKTTQYF. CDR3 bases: TGTGCCAGCAGCTTAGGGGGGGGTGCCAAGACCACCCAGTACTTC. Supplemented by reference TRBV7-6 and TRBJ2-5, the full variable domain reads GAGVSQSPRYKVTKRGQDVALRCDPISGHVSLYWYRQALGQGPEFLTYFNYEAQQDKSGLPNDRFSAERPEGSISTLTIQRTEQRDSAMYRCASSLGGGAKTTQYFGPGTRLLVL.

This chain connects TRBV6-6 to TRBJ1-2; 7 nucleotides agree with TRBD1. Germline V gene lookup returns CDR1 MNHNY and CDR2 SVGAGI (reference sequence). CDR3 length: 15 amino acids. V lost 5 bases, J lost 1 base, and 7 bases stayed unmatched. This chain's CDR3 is CASSLRAGGNYGYTF. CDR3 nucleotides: TGTGCCAGCAGTCTTCGCGCAGGGGGTAACTATGGCTACACCTTC.

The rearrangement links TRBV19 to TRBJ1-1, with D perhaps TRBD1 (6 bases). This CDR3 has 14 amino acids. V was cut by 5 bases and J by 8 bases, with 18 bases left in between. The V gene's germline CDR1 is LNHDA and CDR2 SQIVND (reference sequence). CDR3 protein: CASSPQGSGREAFF. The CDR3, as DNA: TGTGCCAGTAGTCCTCAGGGGTCCGGCAGAGAAGCTTTCTTT.

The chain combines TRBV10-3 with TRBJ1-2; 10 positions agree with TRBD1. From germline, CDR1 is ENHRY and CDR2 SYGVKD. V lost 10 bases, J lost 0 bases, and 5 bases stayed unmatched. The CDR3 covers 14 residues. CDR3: CATGDRGANYGYTF. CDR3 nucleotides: TGTGCCACCGGGGACAGGGGAGCTAACTATGGCTACACCTTC.

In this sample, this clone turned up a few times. CDR3 loop: CASGLGDRYEQYV. As DNA, the CDR3 is TGTGCTAGTGGTTTGGGGGACAGGTACGAGCAGTACGTC. V and J are TRBV12-5 and TRBJ2-7, with 8 positions matching TRBD1. The CDR3 covers 13 residues. V was clipped by 1 base and J by 4 bases; unmatched bases: 0. Germline values: CDR1 LGHNT, CDR2 FRNRAP.

For the CDR3, the DNA is TGTGCCAGCAGCGAACAGGGGTCGGCGAACAATGAGCAGTTCTTC. Protein sequence: CASSEQGSANNEQFF. The rearrangement joins TRBV7-2 to TRBJ2-1, with 7 bases that match TRBD1. The germline CDR1 and CDR2 sequences are SGHTA and FQGNSA. V gave up 5 bases and J gave up 5 bases; unmatched junction bases: 9. The CDR3 consists of 15 residues.

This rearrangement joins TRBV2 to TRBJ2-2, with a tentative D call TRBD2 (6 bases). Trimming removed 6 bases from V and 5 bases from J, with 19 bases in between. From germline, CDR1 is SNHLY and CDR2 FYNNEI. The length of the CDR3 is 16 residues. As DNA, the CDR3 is TGTGCCAGCAGGGGGGACTTAGGTTTAATGACCGGGGAGCTGTTTTTT. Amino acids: CASRGDLGLMTGELFF.

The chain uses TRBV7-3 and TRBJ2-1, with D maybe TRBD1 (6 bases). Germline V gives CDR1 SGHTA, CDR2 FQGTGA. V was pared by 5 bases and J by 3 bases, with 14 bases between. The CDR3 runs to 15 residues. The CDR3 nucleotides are TGTGCCAGCAGCATACAGGGAGCTGGCTACAATGAGCAGTTCTTC. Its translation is CASSIQGAGYNEQFF. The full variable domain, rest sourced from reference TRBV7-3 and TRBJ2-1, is GAGVSQTPSNKVTEKGKYVELRCDPISGHTALYWYRQSLGQGPEFLIYFQGTGAADDSGLPNDRFFAVRPEGSVSTLKIQRTERGDSAVYLCASSIQGAGYNEQFFGPGTRLTVL.

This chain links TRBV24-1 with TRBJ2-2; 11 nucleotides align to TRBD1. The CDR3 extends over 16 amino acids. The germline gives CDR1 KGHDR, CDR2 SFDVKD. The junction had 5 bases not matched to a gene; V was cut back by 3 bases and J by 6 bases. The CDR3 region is CATSDPGQGAAGELFF. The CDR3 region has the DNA TGTGCCACCAGTGATCCAGGACAGGGGGCCGCCGGGGAGCTGTTTTTT.

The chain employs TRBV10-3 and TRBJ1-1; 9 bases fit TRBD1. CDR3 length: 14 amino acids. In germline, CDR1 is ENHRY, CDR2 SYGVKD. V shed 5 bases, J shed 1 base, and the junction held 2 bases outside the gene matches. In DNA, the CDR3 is TGTGCCATCAGTACAGGGGGCGGGAACACTGAAGCTTTCTTT. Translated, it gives CAISTGGGNTEAFF.

The CDR3 nucleotides read TGCGCCAGCAGCCAAGGACTCCTGACAGGGGTAAGTCAGCCCCAGCATTTT. Its protein product is CASSQGLLTGVSQPQHF. The chain is built from TRBV4-1 and TRBJ1-5; the match to TRBD1 covers 8 bases. CDR3 length: 17 amino acids. The V gene's germline CDR1 is MGHRA and CDR2 YSYEKL. Losses at the gene ends were 1 base for V and 6 bases for J; bases not matched to a gene: 11.

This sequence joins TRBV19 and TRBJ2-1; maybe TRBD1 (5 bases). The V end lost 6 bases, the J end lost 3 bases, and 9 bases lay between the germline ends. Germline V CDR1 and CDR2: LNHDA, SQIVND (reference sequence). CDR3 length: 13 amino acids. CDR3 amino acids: CASSADSYNEQFF. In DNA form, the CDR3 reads TGTGCCAGTAGCGCAGACAGCTACAATGAGCAGTTCTTC.

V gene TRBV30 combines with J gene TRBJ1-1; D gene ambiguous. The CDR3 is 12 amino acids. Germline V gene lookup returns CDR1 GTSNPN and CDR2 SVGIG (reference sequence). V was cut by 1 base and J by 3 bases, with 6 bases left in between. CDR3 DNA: TGTGCCTGGAGTGAGTGGCACACTGAAGCTTTCTTT. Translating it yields CAWSEWHTEAFF.

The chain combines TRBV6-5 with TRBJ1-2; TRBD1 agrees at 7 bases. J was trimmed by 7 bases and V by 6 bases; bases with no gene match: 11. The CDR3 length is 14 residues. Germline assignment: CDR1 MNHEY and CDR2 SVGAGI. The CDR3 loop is CASRLQDRDPGYTF. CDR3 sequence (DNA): TGTGCCAGCAGGCTCCAAGACAGGGACCCTGGCTACACCTTC.

CDR3 residues: CASSFGAGGNEKLFF. The CDR3 DNA reads TGCGCCAGCAGCTTCGGTGCAGGGGGCAATGAAAAACTGTTTTTT. The chain couples TRBV5-1 to TRBJ1-4; 8 bases fit TRBD1. The CDR3 runs 15 residues. Germline V CDR1 and CDR2: SGHRS, YFSETQ. Unmatched junction bases numbered 5, after V lost 2 bases and J lost 5 bases.

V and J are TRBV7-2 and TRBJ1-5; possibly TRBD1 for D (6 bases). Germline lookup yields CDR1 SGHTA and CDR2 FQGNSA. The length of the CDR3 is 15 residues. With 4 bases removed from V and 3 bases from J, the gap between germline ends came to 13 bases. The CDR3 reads CASSSLGQTNQPQHF. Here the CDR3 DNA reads TGTGCCAGCAGCTCCCTCGGACAGACCAATCAGCCCCAGCATTTT.

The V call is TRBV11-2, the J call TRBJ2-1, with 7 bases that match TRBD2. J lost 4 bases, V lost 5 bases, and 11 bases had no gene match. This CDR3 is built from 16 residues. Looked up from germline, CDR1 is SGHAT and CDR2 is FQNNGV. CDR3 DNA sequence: TGTGCCAGCAGCAATCCCAGGACGGGGGGATACAATGAGCAGTTCTTC. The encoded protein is CASSNPRTGGYNEQFF.

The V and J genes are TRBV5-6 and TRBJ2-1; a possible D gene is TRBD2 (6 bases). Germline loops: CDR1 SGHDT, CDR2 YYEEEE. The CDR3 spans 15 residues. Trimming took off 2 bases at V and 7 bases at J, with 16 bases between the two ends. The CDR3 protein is CASSLRQGGPNEQFF. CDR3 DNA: TGTGCCAGCAGCTTACGTCAGGGAGGCCCGAATGAGCAGTTCTTC.

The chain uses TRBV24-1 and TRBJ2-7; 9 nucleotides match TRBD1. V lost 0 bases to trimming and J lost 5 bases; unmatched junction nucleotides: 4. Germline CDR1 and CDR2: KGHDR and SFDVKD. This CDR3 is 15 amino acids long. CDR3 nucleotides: TGTGCCACCAGTGATTTGGGACAGGGGCCGGACGAGCAGTACGTC. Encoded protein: CATSDLGQGPDEQYV.

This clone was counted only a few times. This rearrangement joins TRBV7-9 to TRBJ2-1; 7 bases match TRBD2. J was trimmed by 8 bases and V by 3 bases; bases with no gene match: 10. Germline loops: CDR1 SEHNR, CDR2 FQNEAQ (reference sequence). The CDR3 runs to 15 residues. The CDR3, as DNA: TGTGCCAGCAGCTTGGGGAGGGATTGGAATGATGAGCAGTTCTTC. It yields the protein CASSLGRDWNDEQFF.

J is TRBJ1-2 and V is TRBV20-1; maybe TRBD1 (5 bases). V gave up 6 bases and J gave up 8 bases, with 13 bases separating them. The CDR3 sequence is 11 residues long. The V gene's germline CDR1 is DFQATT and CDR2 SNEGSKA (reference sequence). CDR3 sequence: CSAKDQGGYTF. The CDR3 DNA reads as TGCAGTGCAAAAGATCAGGGCGGCTACACCTTC.

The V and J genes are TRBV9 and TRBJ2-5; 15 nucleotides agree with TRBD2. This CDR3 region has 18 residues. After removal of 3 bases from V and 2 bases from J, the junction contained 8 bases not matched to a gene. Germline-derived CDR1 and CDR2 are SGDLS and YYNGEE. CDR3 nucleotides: TGTGCCAGCAGCGCCGGACTAGCGGGGGGGAGGCGGCAAGAGACCCAGTACTTC. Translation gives CASSAGLAGGRRQETQYF.

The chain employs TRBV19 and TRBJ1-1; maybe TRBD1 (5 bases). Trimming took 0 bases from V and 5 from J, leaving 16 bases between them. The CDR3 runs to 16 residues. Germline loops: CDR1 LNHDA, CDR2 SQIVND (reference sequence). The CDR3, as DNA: TGTGCCAGTAGTATAGATCTATGGGAGGGGAAGACTGAAGCTTTCTTT. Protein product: CASSIDLWEGKTEAFF.

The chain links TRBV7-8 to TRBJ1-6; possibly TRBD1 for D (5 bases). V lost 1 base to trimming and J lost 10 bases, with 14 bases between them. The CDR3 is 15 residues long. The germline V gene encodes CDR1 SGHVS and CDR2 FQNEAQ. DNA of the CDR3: TGTGCCAGCAGCTTAGTACTAGATGGGGGGTCACCCCTCCACTTT. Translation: CASSLVLDGGSPLHF.

CDR3 in amino acids: CASRVDRGDEKLFF. CDR3 nucleotides: TGTGCCAGCAGAGTTGACAGGGGAGATGAAAAACTGTTTTTT. This sequence joins TRBV27 and TRBJ1-4; 8 nucleotides agree with TRBD1. CDR1 and CDR2 from the germline V gene are MNHEY and SMNVEV (reference sequence). The CDR3 runs to 14 residues. The J segment lost 6 bases and the V segment lost 6 bases, leaving 6 bases of the junction unmatched.

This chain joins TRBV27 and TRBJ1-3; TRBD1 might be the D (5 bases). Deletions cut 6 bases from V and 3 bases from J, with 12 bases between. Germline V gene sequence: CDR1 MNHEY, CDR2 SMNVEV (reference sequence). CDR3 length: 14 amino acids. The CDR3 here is CASSGGGSGNTIYF. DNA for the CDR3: TGTGCCAGCAGCGGGGGGGGAAGTGGAAACACCATATATTTT.

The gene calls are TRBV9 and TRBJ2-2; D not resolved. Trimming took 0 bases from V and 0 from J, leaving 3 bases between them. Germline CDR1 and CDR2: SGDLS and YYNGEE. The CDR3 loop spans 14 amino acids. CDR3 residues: CASSVGANTGELFF. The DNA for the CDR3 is TGTGCCAGCAGCGTAGGAGCGAACACCGGGGAGCTGTTTTTT.

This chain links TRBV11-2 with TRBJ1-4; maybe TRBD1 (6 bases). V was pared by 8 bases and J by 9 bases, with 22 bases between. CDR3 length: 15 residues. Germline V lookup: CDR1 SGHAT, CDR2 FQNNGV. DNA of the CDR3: TGTGCCAGCTCAGGTGCCTCAGGGGTGAGACAAAAACTGTTTTTT. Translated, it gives CASSGASGVRQKLFF.

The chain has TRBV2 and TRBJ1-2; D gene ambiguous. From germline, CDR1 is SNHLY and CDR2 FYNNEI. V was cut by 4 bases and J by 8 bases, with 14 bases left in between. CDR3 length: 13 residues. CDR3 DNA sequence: TGTGCCAGCAGTGGAGAGACCCCAGCGGGCTACACCTTC. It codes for CASSGETPAGYTF.

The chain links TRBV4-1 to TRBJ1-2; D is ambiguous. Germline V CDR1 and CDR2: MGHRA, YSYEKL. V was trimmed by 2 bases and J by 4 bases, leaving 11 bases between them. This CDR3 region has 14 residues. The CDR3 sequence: CASSQPLASYGYTF. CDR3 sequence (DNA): TGCGCCAGCAGCCAACCCCTAGCTTCCTATGGCTACACCTTC.